These T cell receptor beta chains were read from a single sample in a study of blood T cell repertoires in COVID-19. Assay: immunoSEQ multiplex PCR; the TCRdb copy retains only in-frame clones and omits some. The sample yields more than 200,000 clones, around 89% seen once. The sample was peripheral blood. The receptors originated from a woman in her thirties with COVID-19, enrolled during active disease. Both conserved end residues are part of each CDR3. The order of the fields is CDR3 DNA, CDR3 protein, clone size, V gene, D gene, CDR3 length, J gene. D genes are given only for firm matches. Clone size is not always given. Where it is, it says once, few, many or a class for expanded clones.

CDR3nt: TGTGCCAGCAGCGTCCTTCCAGGGAGGACTGAAGCTTTCTTT; CDR3aa: CASSVLPGRTEAFF; abundance: NA; v_gene: TRBV28; d_gene: NA; len: 14; j_gene: TRBJ1-1
CDR3nt: TGTGCCAGCAGCTTCTCTCAGGCCTACAATGAGCAGTTCTTC; CDR3aa: CASSFSQAYNEQFF; abundance: NA; v_gene: TRBV11-2; d_gene: NA; len: 14; j_gene: TRBJ2-1
CDR3nt: TGTGCCACCACCGATTCTAGCGGGAGCGGAACCGGGGAGCTGTTTTTT; CDR3aa: CATTDSSGSGTGELFF; abundance: NA; v_gene: TRBV24-1; d_gene: TRBD2; len: 16; j_gene: TRBJ2-2
CDR3nt: TGTGCCAGCAGCTTAGGGACAGCCGCAACTAATGAAAAACTGTTTTTT; CDR3aa: CASSLGTAATNEKLFF; abundance: NA; v_gene: TRBV7-9; d_gene: NA; len: 16; j_gene: TRBJ1-4
CDR3nt: TGCGCCAGCAGTCACCCCGGTCGTAGGAGGAGAGGTCGCGCTGAAGCTTTCTTT; CDR3aa: CASSHPGRRRRGRAEAFF; abundance: few; v_gene: TRBV23-1; d_gene: NA; len: 18; j_gene: TRBJ1-1
CDR3nt: TGTGCCAGCAGTTGGGACATGAACTATGGCTACACCTTC; CDR3aa: CASSWDMNYGYTF; abundance: once; v_gene: TRBV12-3/TRBV12-4; d_gene: NA; len: 13; j_gene: TRBJ1-2
CDR3nt: TGCGCCAGCAGCCAAATTAAGGCGGGAGGTTTCACAGATACGCAGTATTTT; CDR3aa: CASSQIKAGGFTDTQYF; abundance: NA; v_gene: TRBV4-1; d_gene: TRBD2; len: 17; j_gene: TRBJ2-3
CDR3nt: TGTGCCAGCAGCGTAGGGGACAGGGTGGTATACGAGCAGTACTTC; CDR3aa: CASSVGDRVVYEQYF; abundance: NA; v_gene: TRBV9; d_gene: TRBD1; len: 15; j_gene: TRBJ2-7
CDR3nt: TGCGCCAGCAGCCAAGAAGTAGGACTAGCGGGGGGCAATGAGCAGTTCTTC; CDR3aa: CASSQEVGLAGGNEQFF; abundance: NA; v_gene: TRBV4-3; d_gene: TRBD2; len: 17; j_gene: TRBJ2-1
CDR3nt: TGTGCCAGCAGGTTGCAGACAGGGGACTATGGCTACACCTTC; CDR3aa: CASRLQTGDYGYTF; abundance: NA; v_gene: TRBV2; d_gene: TRBD1; len: 14; j_gene: TRBJ1-2
CDR3nt: TGTGCCAGTAGTACTGACAGGGCTGGGGCCAACGTCCTGACTTTC; CDR3aa: CASSTDRAGANVLTF; abundance: NA; v_gene: TRBV19; d_gene: TRBD1; len: 15; j_gene: TRBJ2-6
CDR3nt: TGTGCCACCAGTGATTTGGCCGGGGAGGGTCGGTTCTTC; CDR3aa: CATSDLAGEGRFF; abundance: NA; v_gene: TRBV24-1; d_gene: TRBD2; len: 13; j_gene: TRBJ2-1
CDR3nt: TGCGCCAGCAGCCAAGTAAGTGGGCCCACAGATACGCAGTATTTT; CDR3aa: CASSQVSGPTDTQYF; abundance: NA; v_gene: TRBV4-3; d_gene: NA; len: 15; j_gene: TRBJ2-3
CDR3nt: TGTGCCAGCAGCACCGGGACAGGGGACGGCTACACCTTC; CDR3aa: CASSTGTGDGYTF; abundance: NA; v_gene: TRBV7-9; d_gene: TRBD1; len: 13; j_gene: TRBJ1-2
CDR3nt: TGTGCCAGCAGTGATACTCACAATCAGCCCCAGCATTTT; CDR3aa: CASSDTHNQPQHF; abundance: NA; v_gene: TRBV6-1; d_gene: NA; len: 13; j_gene: TRBJ1-5
CDR3nt: TGTGCCAGCAGCCAAGATCAGGCCCAAAAAGCTTTCTTT; CDR3aa: CASSQDQAQKAFF; abundance: NA; v_gene: TRBV4-2; d_gene: NA; len: 13; j_gene: TRBJ1-1
CDR3nt: TGCGCCAGCAGCGGAGGGACAGGGGTAACTAATGAAAAACTGTTTTTT; CDR3aa: CASSGGTGVTNEKLFF; abundance: NA; v_gene: TRBV5-1; d_gene: TRBD1; len: 16; j_gene: TRBJ1-4
CDR3nt: TGTGCCAGCAGTCTACAGGCGGCGAATAATTCACCCCTCCACTTT; CDR3aa: CASSLQAANNSPLHF; abundance: NA; v_gene: TRBV7-2; d_gene: NA; len: 15; j_gene: TRBJ1-6
CDR3nt: TGTGCCAGCAGTCCCACGGCGGCTTTTCGGCACGAGCAGTACTTC; CDR3aa: CASSPTAAFRHEQYF; abundance: NA; v_gene: TRBV6-2/TRBV6-3; d_gene: NA; len: 15; j_gene: TRBJ2-7
CDR3nt: TGTGCCAGCAGATACGGTTCCCACTCTGGAAACACCATATATTTT; CDR3aa: CASRYGSHSGNTIYF; abundance: NA; v_gene: TRBV28; d_gene: NA; len: 15; j_gene: TRBJ1-3
CDR3nt: TGTGCCAGCAGTTTACTCAGGGATGGCTACACCTTC; CDR3aa: CASSLLRDGYTF; abundance: NA; v_gene: TRBV28; d_gene: NA; len: 12; j_gene: TRBJ1-2
CDR3nt: TGTGCCAGCAGTTACGCGGACAGCAACACTGAAGCTTTCTTT; CDR3aa: CASSYADSNTEAFF; abundance: NA; v_gene: TRBV6-5; d_gene: NA; len: 14; j_gene: TRBJ1-1
CDR3nt: TGTGCCAGCTCAGCGAGGGAGGGGGGCAATGAGCAGTTCTTC; CDR3aa: CASSAREGGNEQFF; abundance: NA; v_gene: TRBV18; d_gene: NA; len: 14; j_gene: TRBJ2-1
CDR3nt: TGTGCCAGCAGCCGCGGGGACGCTAGCAATCAGCCCCAGCATTTT; CDR3aa: CASSRGDASNQPQHF; abundance: NA; v_gene: TRBV7-9; d_gene: NA; len: 15; j_gene: TRBJ1-5
CDR3nt: TGCAGCGTTGCATCCCCTACCCACTCCAATGAGCAGTTCTTC; CDR3aa: CSVASPTHSNEQFF; abundance: once; v_gene: TRBV29-1; d_gene: NA; len: 14; j_gene: TRBJ2-1
CDR3nt: TGTGCCAGCAGTTACAGGAGCGGTTACACAGATACGCAGTATTTT; CDR3aa: CASSYRSGYTDTQYF; abundance: NA; v_gene: TRBV6-5; d_gene: NA; len: 15; j_gene: TRBJ2-3
CDR3nt: TGTGCCTGGAGTGTACTCGGGACAGGGAAAGAGACCCAGTACTTC; CDR3aa: CAWSVLGTGKETQYF; abundance: NA; v_gene: TRBV30; d_gene: TRBD1; len: 15; j_gene: TRBJ2-5
CDR3nt: TGTGCCAGCAGTTACCAGCCGGGGGGGCCCTACAATGAGCAGTTCTTC; CDR3aa: CASSYQPGGPYNEQFF; abundance: NA; v_gene: TRBV6-2/TRBV6-3; d_gene: TRBD2; len: 16; j_gene: TRBJ2-1
CDR3nt: TGTGCCTGGAGTGTGGGCGAGAGACAGCCCCAGCATTTT; CDR3aa: CAWSVGERQPQHF; abundance: NA; v_gene: TRBV30; d_gene: NA; len: 13; j_gene: TRBJ1-5
CDR3nt: TGTGCCAGCAGCCTGGGACAGGGTCGGGGCGAGCAGTACTTC; CDR3aa: CASSLGQGRGEQYF; abundance: NA; v_gene: TRBV3-1/TRBV3-2; d_gene: TRBD1; len: 14; j_gene: TRBJ2-7
CDR3nt: TGCGCCAGCAGCCGGCTGAGACAGGGAAATCAGCCCCAGCATTTT; CDR3aa: CASSRLRQGNQPQHF; abundance: NA; v_gene: TRBV4-3; d_gene: TRBD1; len: 15; j_gene: TRBJ1-5
CDR3nt: TGTGCCAGCAGCCAACAAACTAGCGGGGGATACAATGAGCAGTTCTTC; CDR3aa: CASSQQTSGGYNEQFF; abundance: NA; v_gene: TRBV3-1/TRBV3-2; d_gene: TRBD2; len: 16; j_gene: TRBJ2-1
CDR3nt: TGTGCTAGCAGCCGAGGGACAGGGGTTCAAGAGACCCAGTACTTC; CDR3aa: CASSRGTGVQETQYF; abundance: NA; v_gene: TRBV7-7; d_gene: TRBD1; len: 15; j_gene: TRBJ2-5
CDR3nt: TGTGCCAGCAGCTTGGATAGCGGGCTCCACAATGAGCAGTTCTTC; CDR3aa: CASSLDSGLHNEQFF; abundance: NA; v_gene: TRBV5-4; d_gene: TRBD2; len: 15; j_gene: TRBJ2-1
CDR3nt: TGTGCCAGCCCTTCCGGGAGCTCGCTGTTTTTT; CDR3aa: CASPSGSSLFF; abundance: few; v_gene: TRBV7-9; d_gene: NA; len: 11; j_gene: TRBJ2-2
CDR3nt: TGCGCCAGCAGCCAAGAGACGGGGGGCGCCTGGGTCCTGACTTTC; CDR3aa: CASSQETGGAWVLTF; abundance: once; v_gene: TRBV4-3; d_gene: NA; len: 15; j_gene: TRBJ2-6
CDR3nt: TGCGCCAGCAGCCAAGAGGGGGCGACCGGGTTCGGTGGCTACACCTTC; CDR3aa: CASSQEGATGFGGYTF; abundance: NA; v_gene: TRBV4-3; d_gene: NA; len: 16; j_gene: TRBJ1-2
CDR3nt: TGTGCCAGCAGCTCACGACAGGGGGCGGGTGGGGCCAACGTCCTGACTTTC; CDR3aa: CASSSRQGAGGANVLTF; abundance: NA; v_gene: TRBV3-1/TRBV3-2; d_gene: TRBD1; len: 17; j_gene: TRBJ2-6
CDR3nt: TGTGCCATCAGTGAGGGAGGGGACAGGGGGCACTACGAGCAGTACTTC; CDR3aa: CAISEGGDRGHYEQYF; abundance: NA; v_gene: TRBV10-3; d_gene: TRBD1; len: 16; j_gene: TRBJ2-7
CDR3nt: TGTGCCACCGGAGTAGCGGGGCGGGGCAATGAGCAGTTCTTC; CDR3aa: CATGVAGRGNEQFF; abundance: NA; v_gene: TRBV24-1; d_gene: TRBD2; len: 14; j_gene: TRBJ2-1
CDR3nt: TGTGCCAGTACCGGGACAGGGTTTAACACCGGGGAGCTGTTTTTT; CDR3aa: CASTGTGFNTGELFF; abundance: NA; v_gene: TRBV19; d_gene: TRBD1; len: 15; j_gene: TRBJ2-2
CDR3nt: TGTGCCATCGGACAGGGCTTTAACTATGGCTACACCTTC; CDR3aa: CAIGQGFNYGYTF; abundance: NA; v_gene: TRBV10-3; d_gene: TRBD1; len: 13; j_gene: TRBJ1-2
CDR3nt: TGTGCCAGCAGTGCTCGGAGGAACACTGAAGCTTTCTTT; CDR3aa: CASSARRNTEAFF; abundance: NA; v_gene: TRBV2; d_gene: NA; len: 13; j_gene: TRBJ1-1
CDR3nt: TGTGCCATCGGGAGAGGTGAACAAGAGACCCAGTACTTC; CDR3aa: CAIGRGEQETQYF; abundance: NA; v_gene: TRBV10-3; d_gene: NA; len: 13; j_gene: TRBJ2-5
CDR3nt: TGTGCCAGCTCACCGGGACAGGGGCGAGAGACCCAGTACTTC; CDR3aa: CASSPGQGRETQYF; abundance: NA; v_gene: TRBV18; d_gene: TRBD1; len: 14; j_gene: TRBJ2-5
CDR3nt: TGTGCCAGCAGGTTCTCCTGGGACAGTGAAGCTTTCTTT; CDR3aa: CASRFSWDSEAFF; abundance: NA; v_gene: TRBV6-6; d_gene: TRBD1; len: 13; j_gene: TRBJ1-1
CDR3nt: TGTGCCAGCGGTAGGGACTTGGGCTACGAGCAGTACTTC; CDR3aa: CASGRDLGYEQYF; abundance: NA; v_gene: TRBV11-2; d_gene: NA; len: 13; j_gene: TRBJ2-7
CDR3nt: TGTGCCACCAGTGAAGCCGGGAGCACTGAAGCTTTCTTT; CDR3aa: CATSEAGSTEAFF; abundance: few; v_gene: TRBV24-1; d_gene: NA; len: 13; j_gene: TRBJ1-1
CDR3nt: TGTGCCAGCAGTTTATACTTTATCAGGGGGCGCGGCGGGGAGCTGTTTTTT; CDR3aa: CASSLYFIRGRGGELFF; abundance: NA; v_gene: TRBV28; d_gene: TRBD1; len: 17; j_gene: TRBJ2-2
CDR3nt: TGTGCCAGTAGTACCCTACTCTCCGGCTCCTACAATGAGCAGTTCTTC; CDR3aa: CASSTLLSGSYNEQFF; abundance: NA; v_gene: TRBV19; d_gene: NA; len: 16; j_gene: TRBJ2-1
CDR3nt: TGTGCCAGCTCACCAAGGGACAGGGCGTATGGCTACACCTTC; CDR3aa: CASSPRDRAYGYTF; abundance: NA; v_gene: TRBV18; d_gene: TRBD1; len: 14; j_gene: TRBJ1-2
CDR3nt: TGCGCCAGCAGGGCCCCATCCAGCGGGTGGAACACAGATACGCAGTATTTT; CDR3aa: CASRAPSSGWNTDTQYF; abundance: NA; v_gene: TRBV10-2; d_gene: NA; len: 17; j_gene: TRBJ2-3
CDR3nt: TGTGCCAGCAGCTTCCCCCGGGACAGCTACCCGGGCAATCAGCCCCAGCATTTT; CDR3aa: CASSFPRDSYPGNQPQHF; abundance: NA; v_gene: TRBV11-2; d_gene: TRBD1; len: 18; j_gene: TRBJ1-5
CDR3nt: TGTGCCAGCAGAACTAGCGCACACACCGGGGAGCTGTTTTTT; CDR3aa: CASRTSAHTGELFF; abundance: NA; v_gene: TRBV6-5; d_gene: TRBD2; len: 14; j_gene: TRBJ2-2
CDR3nt: TGTGCCAGCAGTTTGAGGAGGGAATGGAATGAGCAGTTCTTC; CDR3aa: CASSLRREWNEQFF; abundance: NA; v_gene: TRBV27; d_gene: NA; len: 14; j_gene: TRBJ2-1